The T cell receptor (beta chain) described here comes from a study of response to subunit inactivated influenza vaccine. Points from the study as a whole: Authors suggested few new T cells are recruited by each seasonal influenza vaccination.

Each CDR3 protein gets one entry after TCRdb re-called the RT-PCR reads with MiXCR. The sample includes fewer than 800,000 distinct CDR3 sequences, 15% to 18% of them seen just once. This clonotype was detected many times. Its antigen is as yet unknown. V shed 2 bases and J shed 10 bases, with 6 bases lying between them. Germline V gene data show CDR1 as SEHNR and CDR2 as FQNEAQ (reference sequence). CDR3 length equals 11 residues. The specimen comprised PBMCs from blood, sampled 11 to 12 days after vaccination. The origin of this receptor is a man aged 50 or older who received an inactivated influenza vaccine. The rearrangement links TRBV7-9 to TRBJ2-1; D call uncertain. This CDR3 reads CASSLFGEQFF. The CDR3 DNA follows: TGTGCCAGCAGCTTATTCGGCGAGCAGTTCTTC.